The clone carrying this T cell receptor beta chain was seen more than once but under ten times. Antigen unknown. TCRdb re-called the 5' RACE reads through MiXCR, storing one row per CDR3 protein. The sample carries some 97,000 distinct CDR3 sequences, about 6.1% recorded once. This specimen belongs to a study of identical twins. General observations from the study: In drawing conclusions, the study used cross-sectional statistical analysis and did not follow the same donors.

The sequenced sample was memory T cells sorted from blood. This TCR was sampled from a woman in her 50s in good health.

The CDR3 nucleotides read TGTGCCTGGAGTGGCATTCGGACAGGGCAAGTGTTGGGAGTCTATGAGCAGTTCTTC. Translated: CAWSGIRTGQVLGVYEQFF. The chain combines TRBV30 with TRBJ2-1; 8 bases agree with TRBD1. This CDR3 is built from 19 residues. Germline lookup yields CDR1 GTSNPN and CDR2 SVGIG (reference sequence). Germline trimming cut 1 base from V and 8 bases from J; bases unmatched to any gene: 22.